Each of the 22 T cell receptor beta chains below was sequenced from the same sample in a study of blood T cell repertoires in COVID-19 (dated by TCRdb to the early 2020s). The library was prepared using the immunoSEQ multiplex PCR assay. This is the immuneACCESS table as TCRdb keeps it, with only in-frame sequences that have V and J called. A part of the clones is gone; compared with another copy, unresolved V genes explain less than half, and the rest is unexplained. Here the sample has some 120,000 clones; about 85% occur a single time. Together, the top ten hold approximately 1.5% of the sample. The sample taken for sequencing was peripheral blood. Receptors originate from a man in his forties with acute or convalescent COVID-19.

The V and J genes are TRBV28 and TRBJ1-2, with 7 nucleotides matching TRBD1. Germline V gives CDR1 MDHEN, CDR2 SYDVKM. Losses at the gene ends were 6 bases for V and 5 bases for J; bases not matched to a gene: 9. The CDR3 extends over 14 amino acids. This CDR3 reads CASRRTGTAYGYTF. For the CDR3, the DNA is TGTGCCAGCAGGCGAACCGGGACAGCATATGGCTACACCTTC.

This clone was seen a handful of times. The chain employs TRBV27 and TRBJ1-5; D gene uncertain. V was trimmed by 4 bases and J by 2 bases, leaving 12 bases between them. The CDR3 runs to 15 residues. Germline V lookup: CDR1 MNHEY, CDR2 SMNVEV (reference sequence). The CDR3 sequence: CASSSRYSGNQPQHF. The CDR3 nucleotides are TGTGCCAGCAGTTCCCGCTACTCGGGCAATCAGCCCCAGCATTTT.

This chain connects TRBV6-5 to TRBJ1-4; 11 nucleotides align to TRBD1. V lost 0 bases, J lost 12 bases, and 3 bases stayed unmatched. The germline gives CDR1 MNHEY, CDR2 SVGAGI. The CDR3 runs to 14 residues. The CDR3 here is CASSYSPGQGELFF. In DNA, the CDR3 is TGTGCCAGCAGTTACTCTCCGGGACAGGGGGAACTGTTTTTT.

This chain connects TRBV18 to TRBJ2-1; TRBD2 agrees at 8 bases. V shed 5 bases, J shed 7 bases, and the junction held 4 bases outside the gene matches. This CDR3 spans 13 amino acids. Germline CDR1 and CDR2: KGHSH and LQKENI. The CDR3 is CASSTGTSNEQFF. Here the CDR3 DNA reads TGTGCCAGCTCAACCGGGACTAGTAATGAGCAGTTCTTC.

The chain combines TRBV15 with TRBJ1-2, with 7 bases fitting TRBD1. V dropped 2 bases and J dropped 1; count of bases not matched to a gene: 4. The CDR3 consists of 15 residues. CDR1 is LNHNV and CDR2 is YYDKDF in the germline V gene (reference sequence). The CDR3 nucleotides read TGTGCCACCAGCAGACCCGGGACAGTTAACTATGGCTACACCTTC. Translated: CATSRPGTVNYGYTF.

The chain is built from TRBV5-1 and TRBJ1-2; 8 bases align to TRBD1. Germline V CDR1 and CDR2: SGHRS, YFSETQ. V was clipped by 9 bases and J by 4 bases; unmatched bases: 8. The CDR3 totals 13 residues. The CDR3 reads CATAPGTGYGYTF. The CDR3 coding sequence is TGCGCCACCGCTCCTGGGACAGGCTATGGCTACACCTTC.

The chain joins TRBV30 to TRBJ2-7, with 9 bases that match TRBD1. V lost 6 bases to trimming and J lost 3 bases; unmatched junction nucleotides: 9. Germline loops: CDR1 GTSNPN, CDR2 SVGIG (reference sequence). CDR3 size: 14 residues. The CDR3 loop reads CACSGTGSYYEQYF. The CDR3 bases are TGTGCCTGCTCCGGGACAGGGAGTTACTACGAGCAGTACTTC.

The V and J genes are TRBV5-4 and TRBJ2-5; D remains unclear. V lost 3 bases and J 5 bases, leaving 17 bases between the germline ends. CDR3 length: 15 residues. CDR1 is SGHNT, CDR2 YYREEE, per germline (reference sequence). The CDR3 region is CASSSSQLGLETQYF. The CDR3 coding sequence is TGTGCCAGCAGCTCGTCTCAGCTTGGGCTGGAGACCCAGTACTTC.

This chain's CDR3 is CASVTGPNTGELFF. The CDR3 DNA follows: TGTGCCAGTGTGACAGGGCCGAACACCGGGGAGCTGTTTTTT. The chain carries TRBV19 and TRBJ2-2, with 7 bases lining up with TRBD1. Germline V CDR1 and CDR2: LNHDA, SQIVND (reference sequence). Trimming took 8 bases from V and 0 from J; bases not matched to a gene: 3. The CDR3 contains 14 residues. Full variable domain (missing parts from reference TRBV19 and TRBJ2-2): DGGITQSPKYLFRKEGQNVTLSCEQNLNHDAMYWYRQDPGQGLRLIYYSQIVNDFQKGDIAEGYSVSREKKESFPLTVTSAQKNPTAFYLCASVTGPNTGELFFGEGSRLTVL.

V gene TRBV9 combines with J gene TRBJ2-7; 7 bases are shared with TRBD1. The germline V gene encodes CDR1 SGDLS and CDR2 YYNGEE. J gave up 0 bases and V 4 bases, and 7 bases lay outside the gene matches. This CDR3 is 15 amino acids long. The CDR3 loop is CASSKQGSSSYEQYF. The CDR3 DNA reads TGTGCCAGCAGCAAACAGGGGTCCTCCTCCTACGAGCAGTACTTC.

The chain has TRBV11-2 and TRBJ2-5, with 8 bases fitting TRBD2. The CDR3 contains 15 residues. The germline V gene has CDR1 SGHAT and CDR2 FQNNGV. V was pared by 1 base and J by 4 bases, with 5 bases of the junction left unmatched. CDR3: CASSLVAGRGETQYF. The CDR3 bases are TGTGCCAGCAGCTTAGTAGCGGGGAGGGGAGAGACCCAGTACTTC. The variable domain in full, with the rest retrieved from reference TRBV11-2 and TRBJ2-5, is EAGVAQSPRYKIIEKRQSVAFWCNPISGHATLYWYQQILGQGPKLLIQFQNNGVVDDSQLPKDRFSAERLKGVDSTLKIQPAKLEDSAVYLCASSLVAGRGETQYFGPGTRLLVL.

This clone appeared a few times. The chain recombines TRBV2 with TRBJ2-2; a possible D gene is TRBD1 (5 bases). The germline V and J ends were trimmed by 8 bases and 1 base, with 14 bases remaining between them. This CDR3 is built from 15 residues. Germline lookup yields CDR1 SNHLY and CDR2 FYNNEI. Here the CDR3 DNA reads TGTGCCAGCTCCCAACAGGTTCTGAACACCGGGGAGCTGTTTTTT. This codes for CASSQQVLNTGELFF.

The V and J genes are TRBV7-9 and TRBJ2-7, with TRBD2 matching over 7 bases. The CDR3 sequence is 13 residues long. V lost 3 bases to trimming and J lost 2 bases; unmatched junction nucleotides: 1. Germline V lookup: CDR1 SEHNR, CDR2 FQNEAQ (reference sequence). This CDR3 reads CASSLSGAYEQYF. The CDR3 nucleotides are TGTGCCAGCAGCTTGAGCGGGGCCTACGAGCAGTACTTC.

CDR3 DNA sequence: TGTGCCAGCAGTCGAGGAGGGTTTGCAACTAATGAAAAACTGTTTTTT. Its protein product is CASSRGGFATNEKLFF. The chain employs TRBV4-2 and TRBJ1-4; D uncertain. The V gene lost 6 bases and the J gene lost 0 bases, with 14 bases spanning the gap. The CDR3 has 16 residues. Germline CDR1 is LGHNA and CDR2 is YNFKEQ.

Only one count was recorded for this clone. The chain joins TRBV4-2 to TRBJ1-2; 9 bases are shared with TRBD1. The CDR3 has 16 residues. V trimming: 5 bases; J trimming: 0 bases; junction bases outside the gene matches: 7. The germline CDR1 and CDR2 sequences are LGHNA and YNFKEQ. The CDR3 DNA follows: TGTGCCAGCAGCACAAGACAGGGGGTACCTAACTATGGCTACACCTTC. Its translation is CASSTRQGVPNYGYTF.

The V gene is TRBV12-3 or TRBV12-4, the J gene TRBJ1-1, with D perhaps matching TRBD1 (5 bases). The CDR3 is 12 residues long. V lost 6 bases, J lost 5 bases, and 10 bases lay in between. The CDR3 is CASRGGATEAFF. For the CDR3, the DNA is TGTGCCAGCAGGGGAGGGGCGACTGAAGCTTTCTTT.

In this sample, this clone is large (0.1 to 1%). The chain links TRBV28 to TRBJ1-5; tentatively, D is TRBD1 (5 bases). The CDR3 runs to 13 residues. Trimming pared 3 bases from V and 6 bases from J, leaving 9 bases between. CDR1 is MDHEN, CDR2 SYDVKM, per germline. CDR3 bases: TGTGCCAGCAGTTTTCAGGGAGGTCAGCCCCAGCATTTT. This sequence encodes CASSFQGGQPQHF.

This sequence joins TRBV6-5 and TRBJ1-6; D not certain. V lost 4 bases and J 7 bases, leaving 11 bases between the germline ends. The CDR3 is 14 amino acids. Looked up from germline, CDR1 is MNHEY and CDR2 is SVGAGI. The CDR3 nucleotides read TGTGCCAGCAGTTTCAATAGCTTCAATTCACCCCTCCACTTT. This gives the protein CASSFNSFNSPLHF.

In this sample, this clone turned up once. The genes are TRBV7-2 and TRBJ2-7; 7 nucleotides line up with TRBD2. The germline gives CDR1 SGHTA, CDR2 FQGNSA. Trimming removed 3 bases from V and 4 bases from J; junction bases left unmatched: 3. This CDR3 region has 13 residues. The CDR3 nucleotides are TGTGCCAGCAGCTTCGGGGGGTCTTACGAGCAGTACTTC. This codes for CASSFGGSYEQYF.

This clone appeared a single time. The rearrangement uses TRBV20-1 and TRBJ2-7, with D maybe TRBD1 (6 bases). CDR3 length: 11 amino acids. Germline CDR1 DFQATT, CDR2 SNEGSKA (reference sequence). V dropped 5 bases and J dropped 5 bases, with 10 bases sitting between them. The CDR3 here is CSASQGNEQYF. As DNA, the CDR3 is TGCAGTGCTTCACAGGGTAACGAGCAGTACTTC.

The J gene is TRBJ2-7, the V gene TRBV28; D is unresolved. Deletions cut 6 bases from V and 6 bases from J, with 12 bases between. The CDR3 length is 12 residues. Germline V gives CDR1 MDHEN, CDR2 SYDVKM. The CDR3 nucleotides are TGTGCCAGCAGCTCACCCCCTATCGAGCAGTACTTC. Its translation: CASSSPPIEQYF.

This chain links TRBV4-1 with TRBJ2-2; TRBD2 matches at 15 bases. The length of the CDR3 is 19 residues. Germline values: CDR1 MGHRA, CDR2 YSYEKL. J lost 4 bases, V lost 6 bases, and 12 bases had no gene match. The DNA for the CDR3 is TGCGCCAGCAGGCCGGGACTAGCGGGGGGTCCGATCGCCACCGGGGAGCTGTTTTTT. Its translation: CASRPGLAGGPIATGELFF.